This TCR beta chain emerged from a study of shared clonotypes between healthy human individuals. About the research overall: The study enrolled two women and a few men aged 18 to 49. Study-wide results and limits: Collection of samples was limited to blood; tissue repertoires likely differ. The four-donor shared clonotypes exceeded non-shared clonotypes in generation probability, with non-shared ones scoring lower.

The table came from immunoSEQ multiplex PCR; TCRdb's copy has only in-frame clones and leaves some out. The sample lists about 380,000 clones; approximately 96% were seen once. The ends lost 5 bases at V and 5 bases at J; junction bases unmatched: 8. Germline lookup yields CDR1 MNHNS and CDR2 SASEGT. The CDR3 sequence is 15 residues long. Details on this clone: Antigen unknown.

The sequencing input was memory CD8+ T cells sorted from blood. Sample subset: CD45RO+ cells pooled with CCR7-negative TemRA cells. This receptor was identified in a man younger than 45 in good health. V gene TRBV6-1 combines with J gene TRBJ2-5; 10 bases match TRBD1. Written as DNA, the CDR3 is TGTGCCAGCAGTTCTAGACAGGGGGCTTGGGAGACCCAGTACTTC. It translates to CASSSRQGAWETQYF.